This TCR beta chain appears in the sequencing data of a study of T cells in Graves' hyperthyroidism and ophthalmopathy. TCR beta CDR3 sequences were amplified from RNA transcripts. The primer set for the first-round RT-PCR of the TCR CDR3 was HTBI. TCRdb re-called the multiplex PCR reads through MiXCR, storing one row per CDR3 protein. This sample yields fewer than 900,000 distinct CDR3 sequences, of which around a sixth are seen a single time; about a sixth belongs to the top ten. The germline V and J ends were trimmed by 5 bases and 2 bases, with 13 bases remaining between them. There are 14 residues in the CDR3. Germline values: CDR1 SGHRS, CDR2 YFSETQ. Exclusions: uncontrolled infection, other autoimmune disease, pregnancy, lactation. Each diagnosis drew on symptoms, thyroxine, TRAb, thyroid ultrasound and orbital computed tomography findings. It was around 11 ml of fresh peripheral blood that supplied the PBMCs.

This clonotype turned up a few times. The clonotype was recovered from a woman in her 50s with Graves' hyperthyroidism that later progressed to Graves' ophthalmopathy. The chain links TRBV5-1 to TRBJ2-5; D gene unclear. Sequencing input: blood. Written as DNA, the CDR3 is TGCGCCAGCAGATTGCGACCCCGGCAAGAGACCCAGTACTTC. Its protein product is CASRLRPRQETQYF.